This T cell receptor beta chain was recorded in a study of cytomegalovirus exposure and HLA in healthy donors. Findings of the study overall: A prior analysis recorded that most TCR beta V segments were productive about 90% or about 30% of the time. A missense variant in DCLRE1C was later tied to TCR beta V- and J-gene trimming.

On this clone: Antigen specificity is unknown.

Trimming removed 6 bases from V and 1 base from J, with 8 bases in between. Germline lookup yields CDR1 SQVTM and CDR2 ANQGSEA. The CDR3 consists of 12 residues. The PCR contained 60 Vbeta and 13 Jbeta primers. The authors' processing: Roughly 9.9 million shared chains were among the roughly 80 million unique TCR beta chains that a later analysis counted. The repertoire was sequenced with immunoSEQ multiplex PCR; TCRdb's copy has only in-frame clones and lacks some. V, J and clone size reflect that table, while D and trimming were determined from the DNA. The data hold about 240,000 clones, with 80% to 85% observed a single time.

The source is a woman aged 55-70 years in good health and CMV-seropositive. The chain uses TRBV29-1 and TRBJ2-3; no definite D call. Material: PBMCs. As DNA, the CDR3 is TGCAGCGTCGCCCGAGGCACAGATACGCAGTATTTT. This encodes CSVARGTDTQYF.